This T cell receptor (beta chain) stems from a study of T cell responses to AZD1222 COVID-19 vaccine. This clone occurred once. The antigen is undetermined. This CDR3 region has 12 residues. The germline gives CDR1 SGHAT, CDR2 FQNNGV. V was pared by 5 bases and J by 5 bases, with 10 bases between. Assay: immunoSEQ multiplex PCR; the TCRdb copy retains only in-frame clones and omits some. The sample carries around 180,000 clones, 85% to 90% recorded once. Study-level findings and limits: Spike-specific TCR breadth and depth both grew after two AZD1222 doses. There were vaccine-associated CD4 TCRs across spike, dominant at 160-218 and 743-854. Clonal diversity may have been underestimated in mostly white British donors.

The rearrangement joins TRBV11-2 to TRBJ2-7; maybe TRBD2 (6 bases). The sample here was peripheral blood, taken on day 0 of AZD1222 vaccination. This clonotype was obtained from an adult in good health. The CDR3 DNA reads TGTGCCAGCAGCCTGAGGAGGGACGAGCAGTACTTC. Protein: CASSLRRDEQYF.